This T cell receptor beta chain was documented in a study of cytomegalovirus exposure and HLA in healthy donors. J was trimmed by 7 bases and V by 6 bases; bases with no gene match: 7. The CDR3 contains 13 residues. CDR1 and CDR2 (germline): LGHNT, FRNRAP. PCR amplification relied on 60 Vbeta primers (plus 13 Jbeta primers). Clones were sequenced by immunoSEQ multiplex PCR, and TCRdb holds only the in-frame ones, with some missing. The sample has roughly 180,000 clones; approximately 80% are singletons. This clone appeared a few times. Sequenced sample: PBMCs. The rearrangement uses TRBV12-5 and TRBJ1-1, with TRBD1 matching over 8 bases. This TCR was sampled from a female donor in good health and CMV-seronegative. CDR3 residues: CASGRDRGLEAFF. CDR3 DNA sequence: TGTGCTAGTGGCCGCGACAGGGGACTTGAAGCTTTCTTT. Drawing the rest from reference TRBV12-5 and TRBJ1-1, the complete variable domain is DARVTQTPRHKVTEMGQEVTMRCQPILGHNTVFWYRQTMMQGLELLAYFRNRAPLDDSGMPKDRFSAEMPDATLATLKIQPSEPRDSAVYFCASGRDRGLEAFFGQGTRLTVV.